These 21 T cell receptor beta chains originate from one sample sequenced in a study of blood T cell repertoires in COVID-19. The data were produced by immunoSEQ multiplex PCR, yet TCRdb's version contains in-frame clones alone and is incomplete. The sample lists 20,000 to 30,000 clones; about 90% were seen once. The specimen was peripheral blood. All receptors derive from a human donor in a cohort sampled during active COVID-19.

In its sample, this clone was seen once. The chain is built from TRBV2 and TRBJ2-7; D is possibly TRBD1 (7 bases). V gave up 6 bases and J gave up 6 bases, with 24 bases separating them. Germline assignment: CDR1 SNHLY and CDR2 FYNNEI. This CDR3 spans 16 amino acids. The CDR3 nucleotides are TGTGCCAGCAGCCAAGTGGGGGGCACAGGGGCCGCCGAGCAGTACTTC. This sequence encodes CASSQVGGTGAAEQYF.

The chain couples TRBV28 to TRBJ2-2; 8 nucleotides line up with TRBD1. The CDR3 consists of 15 residues. With 3 bases clipped from V and 5 bases from J, the junction kept 5 bases outside the gene matches. Germline CDR1 reads MDHEN; CDR2 reads SYDVKM. The CDR3 DNA is TGTGCCAGCAGTTTCCCAGGGGGCCGAACCGGGGAGCTGTTTTTT. Amino acids: CASSFPGGRTGELFF. The whole variable domain, filled in from reference TRBV28 and TRBJ2-2, reads DVKVTQSSRYLVKRTGEKVFLECVQDMDHENMFWYRQDPGLGLRLIYFSYDVKMKEKGDIPEGYSVSREKKERFSLILESASTNQTSMYLCASSFPGGRTGELFFGEGSRLTVL.

The chain is built from TRBV5-4 and TRBJ2-7; 7 bases align to TRBD1. V was pared by 3 bases and J by 6 bases, with 18 bases of the junction left unmatched. CDR1 is SGHNT and CDR2 is YYREEE in the germline V gene (reference sequence). There are 17 residues in the CDR3. CDR3 residues: CASSSLASGQITSEQYF. The CDR3 DNA reads TGTGCCAGCAGCTCCCTCGCCTCGGGACAGATTACTTCCGAGCAGTACTTC. Full variable domain (rest looked up from reference TRBV5-4 and TRBJ2-7): ETGVTQSPTHLIKTRGQQVTLRCSSQSGHNTVSWYQQALGQGPQFIFQYYREEENGRGNFPPRFSGLQFPNYSSELNVNALELDDSALYLCASSSLASGQITSEQYFGPGTRLTVT.

The chain employs TRBV19 and TRBJ1-4; TRBD1 matches at 7 bases. Germline CDR1 and CDR2: LNHDA and SQIVND (reference sequence). The CDR3 extends over 13 amino acids. Trimming took 7 bases from V and 6 from J; bases not matched to a gene: 5. The CDR3 loop reads CASTRDSYEKLFF. Here the CDR3 DNA reads TGTGCCAGTACCCGGGACAGTTATGAAAAACTGTTTTTT.

CDR3 coding DNA: TGCGCCAGCAGGGTAGCGGGGGCAGAGACAGATACGCAGTATTTT. Translating gives CASRVAGAETDTQYF. J is TRBJ2-3 and V is TRBV10-1; the match to TRBD2 covers 9 bases. Germline values: CDR1 WNHNN, CDR2 SYGVQD (reference sequence). The CDR3 contains 15 residues. After removal of 6 bases from V and 3 bases from J, the junction contained 7 bases not matched to a gene.

J is TRBJ2-2 and V is TRBV18, with D possibly TRBD1 on 5 matching bases. Trimming left V 3 bases short and J 4 bases short, with 12 bases between. The CDR3 runs 15 residues. Germline V lookup: CDR1 KGHSH, CDR2 LQKENI. Here the CDR3 DNA reads TGTGCCAGCTCACCCCCAATGGGGCCCACCGGGGAGCTGTTTTTT. This sequence encodes CASSPPMGPTGELFF.

This clone was picked up one time. The chain uses TRBV5-4 and TRBJ1-2, with a possible D match to TRBD1 (6 bases). The CDR3 is made up of 15 amino acids. Germline-derived CDR1 and CDR2 are SGHNT and YYREEE (reference sequence). Trimming cost V 0 bases and J 7 bases, with 16 bases left between them. For the CDR3, the DNA is TGTGCCAGCAGCTTGGCCCCACAGGGACAACTTGGCTACACCTTC. This sequence encodes CASSLAPQGQLGYTF.

The chain uses TRBV19 and TRBJ2-3; 11 bases align to TRBD1. Germline V gene lookup returns CDR1 LNHDA and CDR2 SQIVND (reference sequence). This CDR3 has 16 residues. With V trimmed by 4 bases and J by 4 bases, 7 bases remained unmatched. CDR3: CASSTRTGGGADTQYF. DNA for the CDR3: TGTGCCAGTAGTACCAGGACAGGGGGCGGAGCAGATACGCAGTATTTT.

This sequence joins TRBV20-1 and TRBJ1-1; D gene unclear. The germline gives CDR1 DFQATT, CDR2 SNEGSKA (reference sequence). Trimming left V 3 bases short and J 2 bases short, with 16 bases between. The CDR3 runs to 15 residues. As DNA, the CDR3 is TGCAGTGCTAGTAACCCGGGATCTAGTAACACTGAAGCTTTCTTT. It is translated as CSASNPGSSNTEAFF.

The gene calls are TRBV15 and TRBJ2-5; the match to TRBD2 covers 9 bases. V gave up 8 bases and J gave up 4 bases; unmatched junction bases: 8. The CDR3 totals 14 residues. Looked up from germline, CDR1 is LNHNV and CDR2 is YYDKDF (reference sequence). The CDR3 loop reads CATRAGGLAETQYF. The CDR3 DNA reads as TGTGCCACCCGGGCGGGGGGGCTCGCAGAGACCCAGTACTTC. Supplemented by reference TRBV15 and TRBJ2-5, the full variable domain reads DAMVIQNPRYQVTQFGKPVTLSCSQTLNHNVMYWYQQKSSQAPKLLFHYYDKDFNNEADTPDNFQSRRPNTSFCFLDIRSPGLGDTAMYLCATRAGGLAETQYFGPGTRLLVL.

The DNA of the CDR3 is TGTGCCAGCAAAGGAGGGGGAGGGACAGATACGCAGTATTTT. Translated: CASKGGGGTDTQYF. The V call is TRBV5-6, the J call TRBJ2-3; weak D call: TRBD2 (7 bases). This CDR3 region has 14 residues. Trimming stripped 6 bases from V and 3 bases from J, with 14 bases between. CDR1 and CDR2 (germline): SGHDT, YYEEEE.

This clone was picked up one time. The rearrangement joins TRBV2 to TRBJ2-7, with D tentatively TRBD1 (6 bases). This CDR3 has 14 amino acids. The V gene's germline CDR1 is SNHLY and CDR2 FYNNEI. Trimming stripped 8 bases from V and 7 bases from J, with 21 bases between. CDR3 DNA sequence: TGTGCCAGCCAAAACCAGGGGATATCGGATGAGCAGTACTTC. It yields the protein CASQNQGISDEQYF.

V usage is TRBV6-5 and J usage is TRBJ2-5, with TRBD1 matching over 10 bases. The germline V gene encodes CDR1 MNHEY and CDR2 SVGAGI. The CDR3 totals 15 residues. V lost 9 bases to trimming and J lost 5 bases; unmatched junction nucleotides: 12. The CDR3 DNA reads TGTGCCAGTAGCAAAGGTGACAGGGGGCAGGAGACCCAGTACTTC. Residues: CASSKGDRGQETQYF.

V and J are TRBV19 and TRBJ2-3; 12 positions agree with TRBD2. Germline V gives CDR1 LNHDA, CDR2 SQIVND (reference sequence). The CDR3 spans 16 residues. The V gene end was trimmed by 3 bases and the J gene end by 2 bases; junction bases not matched to a gene: 3. CDR3 region: CASSMTSGGTTDTQYF. CDR3 DNA: TGTGCCAGTAGTATGACTAGCGGGGGAACCACAGATACGCAGTATTTT.

This clone was counted only a few times. V and J are TRBV10-1 and TRBJ1-6, with 7 positions matching TRBD1. Germline CDR1 and CDR2: WNHNN and SYGVQD (reference sequence). This CDR3 has 19 amino acids. J was trimmed by 0 bases and V by 2 bases; bases with no gene match: 10. The CDR3 nucleotides read TGCGCCAGCAGTGAGAAGCGACTGGACAGGAGCTCCTATAATTCACCCCTCCACTTT. Protein sequence: CASSEKRLDRSSYNSPLHF.

The chain recombines TRBV27 with TRBJ2-2; 7 positions match TRBD1. The trim removed 6 bases at V and 6 bases at J, leaving 1 base unmatched. The CDR3 consists of 12 residues. The germline gives CDR1 MNHEY, CDR2 SMNVEV (reference sequence). CDR3 bases: TGTGCCAGCAGGACAGGGCCCGGGGAGCTGTTTTTT. The encoded protein is CASRTGPGELFF.

V is TRBV2 and J is TRBJ2-6; no definite D call. V was cut by 7 bases and J by 8 bases, with 12 bases left in between. Per the germline V gene, CDR1 is SNHLY and CDR2 is FYNNEI. This CDR3 has 13 residues. In DNA form, the CDR3 reads TGTGCCAGCACTCCCTTATTGTCCAACGTCCTGACTTTC. Translation gives CASTPLLSNVLTF. The whole variable domain, remainder taken from reference TRBV2 and TRBJ2-6, is EPEVTQTPSHQVTQMGQEVILRCVPISNHLYFYWYRQILGQKVEFLVSFYNNEISEKSEIFDDQFSVERPDGSNFTLKIRSTKLEDSAMYFCASTPLLSNVLTFGAGSRLTVL.

V is TRBV15 and J is TRBJ2-1; 11 nucleotides align to TRBD2. The CDR3 sequence is 20 residues long. Trimming took 2 bases from V and 4 from J; bases not matched to a gene: 16. Germline V gives CDR1 LNHNV, CDR2 YYDKDF (reference sequence). CDR3 region: CATSRSTYSGTSGPYNEQFF. CDR3 coding DNA: TGTGCCACCAGCAGATCCACATATTCCGGGACTAGCGGTCCTTACAATGAGCAGTTCTTC.

CDR3 DNA: TGCGCCAGCAGCTTGGACTCAGGGGTTTGGACTGAAGCTTTCTTT. Protein: CASSLDSGVWTEAFF. The chain employs TRBV5-1 and TRBJ1-1; tentative D call: TRBD1 (6 bases). The CDR3 is 15 amino acids. Looked up from germline, CDR1 is SGHRS and CDR2 is YFSETQ. Trimming left V 0 bases short and J 5 bases short, with 14 bases between.

V and J are TRBV6-5 and TRBJ2-1, with TRBD1 matching 7 bases. V dropped 5 bases and J dropped 6; count of bases not matched to a gene: 4. The CDR3 length is 13 residues. The germline CDR1 and CDR2 sequences are MNHEY and SVGAGI. The CDR3 DNA is TGTGCCAGCAGTATGGCAGGGGGCAATGAGCAGTTCTTC. This sequence encodes CASSMAGGNEQFF.

The V call is TRBV7-2, the J call TRBJ2-1; maybe TRBD2 (5 bases). Per germline, CDR1 SGHTA and CDR2 FQGNSA. This CDR3 comprises 13 residues. Trimming shortened V by 1 base and J by 8 bases, and 9 bases separated the two germline ends. The CDR3 sequence: CASSLDWGDEQFF. Written as DNA, the CDR3 is TGTGCCAGCAGCTTAGATTGGGGAGATGAGCAGTTCTTC.